This T cell receptor (beta chain) was profiled in a study of esophageal squamous cell carcinoma under preoperative chemotherapy. Study summary: Samples included peripheral blood T cells as well as tumor-infiltrating lymphocytes.

Stated time point: before preoperative PTX-NDP chemotherapy. Patients received paclitaxel-nedaplatin as preoperative chemotherapy before surgery. V lost 8 bases, J lost 12 bases, and 22 bases stayed unmatched. CDR1 and CDR2 from the germline V gene are SGHTA and FQGNSA. The CDR3 spans 16 residues. TCRdb re-called the PCR reads with MiXCR, one entry per CDR3 protein. This sample has approximately 30,000 distinct CDR3 sequences, with roughly 50% found just once. With respect to this clonotype: No antigen is known for it.

The study's findings and limits: Clonal contraction, more than amplification, hit abundant clones after paclitaxel-nedaplatin. Peripheral T cells migrating into the tumor appeared to partly supply post-treatment tumor-infiltrating lymphocytes.

The rearrangement links TRBV7-2 to TRBJ2-4; 7 bases agree with TRBD1. This sequence was found in a human donor with esophageal squamous cell carcinoma. The donor label of this sample is uncertain. The sample here was taken from a patient given preoperative chemotherapy. CDR3 nucleotides: TGTGCCAGCCGCCCACCGGGACGGAGAGGGACAGATACTCAGTACTTC. Its translation: CASRPPGRRGTDTQYF.